The T cell receptor (beta chain) described here comes from a study of T cell responses to AZD1222 COVID-19 vaccine. Broader study findings: No repertoire was sampled before or during the peak T cell response, only after it. Females outnumbered males among donors, who were mostly white British; clonal diversity was possibly underestimated.

This table comes from immunoSEQ multiplex PCR, and its TCRdb copy is limited to in-frame clones, with some not included. The data contain 26,000 or so clones, around nine tenths of them singletons. To note about this clone: What it binds is not known.

Second-dose recipients at about 4 or about 12 weeks were treated as one pooled group. The source is an adult who received the AZD1222 COVID-19 vaccine. Sequences were derived from peripheral blood, sampled 28 days after the second AZD1222 dose.

In DNA form, the CDR3 reads TGTGCCAGCAGTGGAGGTAGCGGGAACTACTACAATGAGCAGTTCTTC. It yields the protein CASSGGSGNYYNEQFF. The genes are TRBV2 and TRBJ2-1; 8 nucleotides agree with TRBD2. The germline V gene encodes CDR1 SNHLY and CDR2 FYNNEI. CDR3 length: 16 residues. The V segment lost 4 bases and the J segment 3 bases; nucleotides outside the gene matches: 8.